These T cell receptor beta chains were read from a single sample in a study of shared clonotypes between healthy human individuals. Measured with immunoSEQ multiplex PCR; TCRdb has only the in-frame clones, and not every one. Here the sample spans about 2.1 million clones, 85% to 95% being singletons. The sequenced sample consisted of naive CD8+ T cells from PBMCs. Source of these receptors: a young man in good health. Some clones in this sample may be carry-over from other donors' samples. The CDR3 runs from the conserved cysteine through the conserved F or W. Fields, in order: D gene, CDR3 length, J gene, V gene, clone size, CDR3 DNA, CDR3 protein. D genes are given only for firm matches. Clone size is shown for a subset of rows, as once, few, many or a class of expanded clone.

TRBD1 19 TRBJ1-1 TRBV29-1 . TGCAGCGTGGGAGGGGACAGGCGCCCCCCCGCCGGTTTAAACACTGAAGCTTTCTTT CSVGGDRRPPAGLNTEAFF
. 16 TRBJ2-1 TRBV28 . TGTGCCAGCAGGGTCGGGCGTAGTCTTAGTTACAATGAGCAGTTCTTC CASRVGRSLSYNEQFF
TRBD1 16 TRBJ2-2 TRBV18 . TGTGCCAGCTCAACTGCCGGGACAGGGGCTCCCGGGGAGCTGTTTTTT CASSTAGTGAPGELFF
TRBD1 15 TRBJ2-7 TRBV19 . TGTGCCAGTAGTATCACCGGGACAGCACCCTACGAGCAGTACTTC CASSITGTAPYEQYF
TRBD1 16 TRBJ2-7 TRBV28 . TGTGCCAGCAGTACCTCCGGGACAGGGCCCGTCAACGAGCAGTACTTC CASSTSGTGPVNEQYF
TRBD2 16 TRBJ2-7 TRBV27 . TGTGCCAGCAGTCCGAGTAGCGGGAGGGCGTTCTACGAGCAGTACTTC CASSPSSGRAFYEQYF
. 11 TRBJ2-5 TRBV5-6 . TGTGCCAGCAGCTTCGAGAAGACCCAGTACTTC CASSFEKTQYF
. 16 TRBJ2-2 TRBV11-3 . TGTGCCAGCAGCTTAGACTGGATAACTAACACCGGGGAGCTGTTTTTT CASSLDWITNTGELFF
. 12 TRBJ1-2 TRBV5-1 . TGCGCCAGCAGCTTTGCAGGGGCTGGCTACACCTTC CASSFAGAGYTF
TRBD1 16 TRBJ1-5 TRBV10-1 . TGCGCCAGCAGTGAGGCGGACAGGGATAGCAATCAGCCCCAGCATTTT CASSEADRDSNQPQHF
. 14 TRBJ1-5 TRBV27 . TGTGCCAGCAGTATCGGCAGTAGCAATCAGCCCCAGCATTTT CASSIGSSNQPQHF
. 15 TRBJ2-7 TRBV4-3 once TGCGCCAGCAGCCCAGGCACAGGCCCGCCCTACGAGCAGTACTTC CASSPGTGPPYEQYF
. 11 TRBJ2-7 TRBV7-9 . TGTGCCAGCAGCCGGGCCTACGAGCAGTACTTC CASSRAYEQYF
. 15 TRBJ1-2 TRBV11-2 . TGTGCCAGCAGCTTCCCCCCCGGGAAGAAATATGGCTACACCTTC CASSFPPGKKYGYTF
. 14 TRBJ2-3 TRBV14 . TGTGCCAGCAGCCAAAACCTAGCAGCAGATACGCAGTATTTT CASSQNLAADTQYF
. 16 TRBJ2-7 TRBV11-2 . TGTGCCAGCAGCTTAGGGCGGACTAACGGCCCCTACGAGCAGTACTTC CASSLGRTNGPYEQYF
. 14 TRBJ2-1 TRBV19 . TGTGCCAGTAGTTCCCTGTCTTGGGGCAGGGAGCAGTTCTTC CASSSLSWGREQFF
TRBD2 15 TRBJ2-7 TRBV7-3 . TGTGCCAGCAGCTTAACTCTAGCGGGAGAAAGTGAGCAGTACTTC CASSLTLAGESEQYF
. 12 TRBJ1-2 TRBV5-1 . TGCGCCAGCAGCTCGGGGTGGGATGGCTACACCTTC CASSSGWDGYTF
TRBD2 17 TRBJ2-1 TRBV15 . TGTGCCACCCAGGAGGAGAAGGGACTAGCGACAAACAATGAGCAGTTCTTC CATQEEKGLATNNEQFF
. 16 TRBJ1-4 TRBV7-9 . TGTGCCAGCAGCTTAGGACAAAAAACAACTAATGAAAAACTGTTTTTT CASSLGQKTTNEKLFF
TRBD1 14 TRBJ2-7 TRBV6-5 . TGTGCCAGCAGTACTCGGACAGGGGGCTACGAGCAGTACTTC CASSTRTGGYEQYF
. 15 TRBJ1-2 TRBV27 . TGTGCCAGCAGTTTAGGTGCAGGGGTTCCAATGGGCTACACCTTC CASSLGAGVPMGYTF
. 16 TRBJ2-7 TRBV6-5 . TGTGCCAGCAGTTACTCGGTTGGGCCGCACACCTACGAGCAGTACTTC CASSYSVGPHTYEQYF
. 14 TRBJ2-7 TRBV7-9 once TGTGCCAGCAGCCCCCCTCGGGACTTTTACGAGCAGTACTTC CASSPPRDFYEQYF
TRBD2 16 TRBJ2-1 TRBV6-6 . TGTGCCAGCAGTTACTTAGGGCTAGCGGAAAACAATGAGCAGTTCTTC CASSYLGLAENNEQFF
. 14 TRBJ2-5 TRBV2 once TGTGCCAGCAGTGAGTGGGCGGGGCAAGAGACCCAGTACTTC CASSEWAGQETQYF
. 12 TRBJ1-1 TRBV25-1 few TGTGCCAGCAACCACCCGGGGGCTGAAGCTTTCTTT CASNHPGAEAFF
. 12 TRBJ2-7 TRBV27 . TGTGCCAGCAGTTCCCGAGGCTACGAGCAGTACTTC CASSSRGYEQYF
TRBD1 14 TRBJ2-7 TRBV10-3 . TGTGCCATCAGTGAGTCGGGACAGGGGGGCGAGCAGTACTTC CAISESGQGGEQYF
. 13 TRBJ2-7 TRBV27 . TGTGCCAGCAGCGTAGGACAGACCTACGAGCAGTACTTC CASSVGQTYEQYF
TRBD2 15 TRBJ2-1 TRBV19 once TGTGCCAGTAGTATAGTAGCGGGAGGGCTTAATGAGCAGTTCTTC CASSIVAGGLNEQFF
TRBD2 18 TRBJ2-1 TRBV7-8 . TGTGCCAGCAGCTTAGGCCTAGCGGGAGGGTATGGCTACAATGAGCAGTTCTTC CASSLGLAGGYGYNEQFF
. 13 TRBJ2-5 TRBV27 . TGTGCCAGCAGTTTAGCAGGAAGAGAGACCCAGTACTTC CASSLAGRETQYF
. 13 TRBJ1-5 TRBV19 . TGTGCCAGTACAAAGGGGAGGAATCAGCCCCAGCATTTT CASTKGRNQPQHF
. 13 TRBJ2-1 TRBV10-3 . TGTGCCATCAGAAAACCGGACTACAATGAGCAGTTCTTC CAIRKPDYNEQFF
. 14 TRBJ2-7 TRBV7-8 . TGTGCCAGCAGCTTAGCTGGGGTCTCCTACGAGCAGTACTTC CASSLAGVSYEQYF
. 15 TRBJ2-3 TRBV7-6 . TGTGCCAGCAGCTTAGCGTGGGCTAGCACAGATACGCAGTATTTT CASSLAWASTDTQYF
TRBD2 16 TRBJ2-3 TRBV7-6 . TGTGCCAGCAGCTCATTAGCGGGAGGCCGCACAGATACGCAGTATTTT CASSSLAGGRTDTQYF
. 13 TRBJ2-5 TRBV28 . TGTGCCAGCAGTTTTCAGGGCGGGGAGACCCAGTACTTC CASSFQGGETQYF
. 14 TRBJ2-1 TRBV29-1 . TGCAGCGTTGTTGGACGGCGCTCCTACAATGAGCAGTTCTTC CSVVGRRSYNEQFF
. 13 TRBJ2-7 TRBV19 . TGTGCCAGTAGTATAGAACTGGACTACGAGCAGTACTTC CASSIELDYEQYF
. 16 TRBJ2-1 TRBV19 . TGTGCCAGTAGTATTCGGCGAGCGGACCCCTACAATGAGCAGTTCTTC CASSIRRADPYNEQFF
TRBD1 12 TRBJ2-7 TRBV4-1 . TGCGCCAGCAGCCGTGACAGGGTCGAGCAGTACTTC CASSRDRVEQYF
. 13 TRBJ1-4 TRBV5-8 . TGTGCCAGCAGCTTCCGGCTTAATGAAAAACTGTTTTTT CASSFRLNEKLFF
. 15 TRBJ2-7 TRBV19 . TGTGCCAGTAGTATATCCCCAGGGGTTTCCTACGAGCAGTACTTC CASSISPGVSYEQYF
. 13 TRBJ2-7 TRBV28 . TGTGCCAGCAGTTTAAGGGGATTCTACGAGCAGTACTTC CASSLRGFYEQYF
TRBD2 16 TRBJ2-7 TRBV27 . TGTGCCAGCAGTTTAGCACTAGCGGGAGGAACCTACGAGCAGTACTTC CASSLALAGGTYEQYF